Below, 29 T cell receptor beta chains from the same sample are listed, as sequenced in a study of blood T cells in healthy people across ages. PCR was performed a second time for 7 to 11 cycles using a sample-barcoded 5' primer and a J-beta primer mix. Via MiXCR, TCRdb re-called the 5' RACE reads, giving one row per CDR3 protein. The repertoire consists of some 760,000 distinct CDR3 sequences, with about 25% occurring once and the leading ten covering more than 3%. The same specimen was also included in a second study, on T cells of mothers and their children.

Material: blood. The receptors were gathered from a boy aged 10-17 years in good health.

The rearrangement uses TRBV20-1 and TRBJ2-3; D is unresolved. Trimming took 7 bases from V and 0 from J, leaving 8 bases between them. This CDR3 contains 12 residues. Germline-derived CDR1 and CDR2 are DFQATT and SNEGSKA (reference sequence). The CDR3 nucleotides are TGCAGTGGCCCATATAGCACAGATACGCAGTATTTT. Translating gives CSGPYSTDTQYF.

The sample holds a few counts of this clonotype. The chain uses TRBV6-6 and TRBJ2-3, with TRBD2 matching 9 bases. V lost 0 bases and J lost 3; bases outside the gene matches: 4. This CDR3 contains 16 residues. The germline CDR1 and CDR2 sequences are MNHNY and SVGAGI (reference sequence). Written as DNA, the CDR3 is TGTGCCAGCAGTTACTCGAGTCTAGCGGGGACAGATACGCAGTATTTT. It translates to CASSYSSLAGTDTQYF.

This rearrangement joins TRBV10-3 to TRBJ2-5; tentatively, D is TRBD1 or TRBD2 (6 bases each). Germline values: CDR1 ENHRY, CDR2 SYGVKD. Deletions cut 3 bases from V and 1 base from J, with 15 bases between. The length of the CDR3 is 16 residues. CDR3 sequence reads: CAISDPGKGGQETQYF. CDR3 DNA sequence: TGTGCCATCAGTGACCCGGGGAAGGGGGGCCAAGAGACCCAGTACTTC.

This clonotype turned up a few times. V usage is TRBV28 and J usage is TRBJ2-4; 9 bases match TRBD2. The CDR3 extends over 13 amino acids. Germline lookup yields CDR1 MDHEN and CDR2 SYDVKM. V shed 6 bases and J 8 bases; nucleotides not matched to a gene: 5. This chain's CDR3 is CASSGGGAYIQYF. The CDR3 nucleotides are TGTGCCAGCAGCGGCGGGGGGGCCTACATTCAGTACTTC. The variable domain in full, with the rest retrieved from reference TRBV28 and TRBJ2-4, is DVKVTQSSRYLVKRTGEKVFLECVQDMDHENMFWYRQDPGLGLRLIYFSYDVKMKEKGDIPEGYSVSREKKERFSLILESASTNQTSMYLCASSGGGAYIQYFGAGTRLSVL.

This chain uses TRBV24-1 with TRBJ2-2; perhaps TRBD2 as D (5 bases). Germline lookup yields CDR1 KGHDR and CDR2 SFDVKD. The CDR3 runs to 13 residues. With 5 bases removed from V and 5 bases from J, the gap between germline ends came to 8 bases. The CDR3 nucleotides read TGTGCCACCAGTGCGGGGATGACCGGGGAGCTGTTTTTT. It specifies CATSAGMTGELFF.

V and J are TRBV20-1 and TRBJ2-5; the match to TRBD2 covers 12 bases. Germline CDR1 DFQATT, CDR2 SNEGSKA (reference sequence). This CDR3 spans 18 amino acids. After removal of 0 bases from V and 0 bases from J, the junction contained 8 bases not matched to a gene. CDR3 coding DNA: TGCAGTGCTAGAGATTCACTAGCGGGGGGCCCGTACCAAGAGACCCAGTACTTC. Translated, it gives CSARDSLAGGPYQETQYF.

This chain connects TRBV4-3 to TRBJ1-1; 8 nucleotides agree with TRBD1. The CDR3 contains 13 residues. Germline CDR1 and CDR2: LGHNA and YSLEER. The V and J ends lost 3 bases and 11 bases, in that order; junction bases with no gene match: 8. In DNA, the CDR3 is TGCGCCAGCAGCCATCGTGTCGGGGACAGGGCTTTCTTT. Translating it yields CASSHRVGDRAFF.

The chain employs TRBV6-5 and TRBJ2-7; TRBD1 matches 8 bases. Germline V gene sequence: CDR1 MNHEY, CDR2 SVGAGI. This CDR3 spans 14 amino acids. The junction had 5 bases not matched to a gene; V was cut back by 1 base and J by 6 bases. In nucleotides, the CDR3 is TGTGCCAGCAGTTACTTCGGACAGGGTGGCGAGCAGTACTTC. Residues: CASSYFGQGGEQYF.

This clonotype showed up just a few times. The J gene is TRBJ1-4, the V gene TRBV20-1, with a weak D call TRBD1 (5 bases). Germline V CDR1 and CDR2: DFQATT, SNEGSKA (reference sequence). The length of the CDR3 is 10 residues. The CDR3 DNA sequence: TGCAGCCTCGGGGGGGAAAAACTGTTTTTT. It translates to CSLGGEKLFF.

This chain links TRBV6-2 or TRBV6-3 with TRBJ2-3; D might be TRBD1 (6 bases). The CDR3 has 16 amino acids. V was shortened by 2 bases and J by 0 bases, with 12 bases between the two germline ends. Germline CDR1 is MNHEY and CDR2 is SVGEGT. The CDR3 region is CASSYGTGTSTDTQYF. The CDR3 coding sequence is TGTGCCAGCAGTTACGGTACAGGGACAAGCACAGATACGCAGTATTTT.

The V and J genes are TRBV28 and TRBJ1-1, with unresolved D. Trimming shortened V by 6 bases and J by 0 bases, and 17 bases separated the two germline ends. Germline CDR1 reads MDHEN; CDR2 reads SYDVKM. This CDR3 contains 16 residues. The CDR3 bases are TGTGCCAGCAGGCTAGACGGAGAGAGGATGAACACTGAAGCTTTCTTT. It translates to CASRLDGERMNTEAFF. Supplemented by reference TRBV28 and TRBJ1-1, the full variable domain reads DVKVTQSSRYLVKRTGEKVFLECVQDMDHENMFWYRQDPGLGLRLIYFSYDVKMKEKGDIPEGYSVSREKKERFSLILESASTNQTSMYLCASRLDGERMNTEAFFGQGTRLTVV.

The CDR3 DNA reads as TGTGCCATCAGTGATCCGACGGGAGGGGCCCTCGCAGATACGCAGTATTTT. Its translation is CAISDPTGGALADTQYF. The V and J genes are TRBV10-3 and TRBJ2-3; TRBD2 matches 8 bases. The V segment lost 3 bases and the J segment 4 bases; nucleotides outside the gene matches: 12. CDR3 length: 17 residues. Looked up from germline, CDR1 is ENHRY and CDR2 is SYGVKD.

This clonotype was counted ten times or more. The V call is TRBV6-5, the J call TRBJ1-5; a possible D gene is TRBD1 (5 bases). Looked up from germline, CDR1 is MNHEY and CDR2 is SVGAGI. The CDR3 has 15 residues. V lost 2 bases and J 2 bases, leaving 10 bases between the germline ends. CDR3 in amino acids: CASSYGGGGNQPQHF. The CDR3 region has the DNA TGTGCCAGCAGTTACGGTGGGGGGGGCAATCAGCCCCAGCATTTT.

The rearrangement links TRBV7-2 to TRBJ1-5; 9 nucleotides line up with TRBD1. The CDR3 extends over 17 amino acids. Germline CDR1 SGHTA, CDR2 FQGNSA. The V gene end was trimmed by 5 bases and the J gene end by 5 bases; junction bases not matched to a gene: 13. Here the CDR3 DNA reads TGTGCCAGCAGCCTCCTAGGGGGACAGGGTCTAGATCAGCCCCAGCATTTT. Amino acids: CASSLLGGQGLDQPQHF.

This chain links TRBV29-1 with TRBJ2-7, with 10 positions matching TRBD1. The germline gives CDR1 SQVTM, CDR2 ANQGSEA. The CDR3 totals 13 residues. The ends lost 1 base at V and 6 bases at J; junction bases unmatched: 3. The CDR3 protein is CSVEGDRGGEQYF. The CDR3 nucleotides read TGCAGCGTTGAAGGGGACAGGGGAGGCGAGCAGTACTTC.

About this clonotype itself: One end of the junction does not line up with germline, which may come from a read error. This chain joins TRBV7-6 and TRBJ2-3; D call uncertain. CDR3 size: 13 residues. The germline V gene encodes CDR1 SGHVS and CDR2 FNYEAQ. The chain's CDR3 is CAGSLIRPDTQYF. DNA for the CDR3: TGTGCCGGCAGCTTAATTCGGCCAGATACGCAGTATTTT.

For this clonotype: A read error may account for a junction end that differs from germline. CDR3 region: CASSESGKGINEELFF. The CDR3 nucleotides read TGTGCCAGCAGTGAAAGTGGGAAAGGGATTAATGAAGAACTGTTTTTT. The chain couples TRBV2 to TRBJ1-4; D not certain. The length of the CDR3 is 16 residues. The germline gives CDR1 SNHLY, CDR2 FYNNEI.

The chain recombines TRBV7-6 with TRBJ2-5; 7 nucleotides line up with TRBD2. This CDR3 has 14 amino acids. Germline V gene lookup returns CDR1 SGHVS and CDR2 FNYEAQ. V shed 5 bases and J 5 bases; nucleotides not matched to a gene: 8. This CDR3 reads CASSPGLVGETQYF. CDR3 bases: TGTGCCAGCAGCCCAGGACTAGTTGGGGAGACCCAGTACTTC.

This clonotype has just a few counts. The chain combines TRBV24-1 with TRBJ2-6; D call uncertain. Germline CDR1 KGHDR, CDR2 SFDVKD. Deletions cut 1 base from V and 0 bases from J, with 12 bases between. The CDR3 is 18 amino acids. The CDR3 coding sequence is TGTGCCACCAGTGATTTCCGGCAGGATTCCTCTGGGGCCAACGTCCTGACTTTC. This gives the protein CATSDFRQDSSGANVLTF.

This sequence joins TRBV13 and TRBJ1-4; 10 bases map to TRBD1. Germline V gene data show CDR1 as PRHDT and CDR2 as FYEKMQ (reference sequence). There are 13 residues in the CDR3. Trimming removed 5 bases from V and 10 bases from J; junction bases left unmatched: 4. The chain's CDR3 is CASSARDRGKLFF. CDR3 sequence (DNA): TGTGCCAGCAGCGCCCGGGACAGGGGAAAACTGTTTTTT.

The chain has TRBV12-3 or TRBV12-4 and TRBJ2-5; TRBD2 aligns across 9 bases. There are 16 residues in the CDR3. Trimming cost V 3 bases and J 1 base; bases outside gene matches: 6. The CDR3 loop reads CASSFEAGGPQETQYF. In DNA form, the CDR3 reads TGTGCCAGCAGTTTTGAAGCGGGGGGCCCCCAAGAGACCCAGTACTTC.

This clonotype was detected a few times. The CDR3: CASSPGQGDTIYF. The CDR3 DNA reads TGTGCCAGCAGCCCGGGACAGGGAGACACCATATATTTT. The chain carries TRBV7-2 and TRBJ1-3; 9 bases are shared with TRBD1. V was pared by 5 bases and J by 8 bases, with 4 bases of the junction left unmatched. The CDR3 is made up of 13 amino acids. CDR1 SGHTA and CDR2 FQGNSA come from the germline V gene.

The rearrangement links TRBV4-3 to TRBJ2-2, with no clear D. The CDR3 covers 16 residues. The V end was cut by 4 bases, the J end by 5 bases, with 17 bases between. Germline assignment: CDR1 LGHNA and CDR2 YSLEER. Here the CDR3 DNA reads TGCGCCAGCAGCCCATCGCGAAATTACCCTACCGGGGAGCTGTTTTTT. It specifies CASSPSRNYPTGELFF.

This chain joins TRBV20-1 and TRBJ2-1, with TRBD2 as a possible D gene (6 bases). CDR1 DFQATT and CDR2 SNEGSKA come from the germline V gene (reference sequence). The V gene lost 6 bases and the J gene lost 7 bases, with 22 bases spanning the gap. This CDR3 has 15 residues. For the CDR3, the DNA is TGCAGTGCAAGGGGTCTCGCGGGAATAGTGAATGAGCAGTTCTTC. Residues: CSARGLAGIVNEQFF.

J is TRBJ1-1 and V is TRBV28, with a tentative D call TRBD1 (5 bases). The V and J ends lost 6 bases and 6 bases respectively, with 14 bases between them. CDR3 size: 13 residues. From germline, CDR1 is MDHEN and CDR2 SYDVKM. CDR3 in DNA: TGTGCCAGCAGAGAGGGGTTAGTCCCTGAAGCTTTCTTT. This translates into CASREGLVPEAFF.

The chain has TRBV10-3 and TRBJ1-1; TRBD1 matches 7 bases. Germline CDR1 ENHRY, CDR2 SYGVKD. The CDR3 spans 14 residues. V shed 6 bases and J 4 bases; nucleotides not matched to a gene: 8. DNA of the CDR3: TGTGCCATCAGAACAGGGGTTGCGGGCACTGAAGCTTTCTTT. This sequence encodes CAIRTGVAGTEAFF.

This clonotype was seen more than once but under ten times. The junction departs from germline at one end; a sequencing error may be responsible. The rearrangement uses TRBV7-7 and TRBJ2-7; the match to TRBD1 covers 7 bases. The CDR3 length is 14 residues. Looked up from germline, CDR1 is SSHAT and CDR2 is FNYEAQ (reference sequence). CDR3: CASSSRTGPYEQYF. CDR3 DNA: TGTGCTAGCAGCTCCCGGACAGGACCCTACGAGCAGTACTTC.

The J gene is TRBJ1-5, the V gene TRBV28, with D possibly TRBD1 on 6 matching bases. Germline V lookup: CDR1 MDHEN, CDR2 SYDVKM. Deletions cut 7 bases from V and 5 bases from J, with 15 bases between. CDR3 length equals 14 residues. This chain's CDR3 is CASTGRGGYQPQHF. The CDR3 DNA sequence: TGTGCCAGCACTGGTAGGGGGGGTTATCAGCCCCAGCATTTT.

The J gene is TRBJ2-3, the V gene TRBV5-1; 8 nucleotides line up with TRBD2. With V trimmed by 4 bases and J by 2 bases, 9 bases remained unmatched. CDR1 and CDR2 (germline): SGHRS, YFSETQ. The CDR3 length is 16 residues. The CDR3 spells CASSPERGRITDTQYF. The CDR3 region has the DNA TGCGCCAGCAGCCCCGAGCGGGGGAGAATCACAGATACGCAGTATTTT.